Below, one T cell receptor beta chain is given with its context. The data derive from a study of blood T cell repertoires in COVID-19. Study context: T cells, B-cell-depleted T cells, or PBMCs provided the cDNA or gDNA that served as material.

The V end was cut by 2 bases, the J end by 1 base, with 11 bases between. This CDR3 region has 15 residues. Germline-derived CDR1 and CDR2 are SGHDT and YYEEEE. Clones were sequenced by immunoSEQ multiplex PCR, and TCRdb holds only the in-frame ones, with some missing. The sample holds around 200,000 clones, approximately 86% seen once. Cohorts were determined from participant-reported clinical history. The V call is TRBV5-6, the J call TRBJ2-3; no definite D call. The source of this sequence is a woman in her twenties or thirties who had been exposed to COVID-19. The sequencing input was PBMCs or T cells enriched from blood (not recorded which). CDR3 sequence reads: CASSFDRVGTDTQYF. The CDR3 DNA reads TGTGCCAGCAGCTTTGACCGGGTGGGCACAGATACGCAGTATTTT.